The 13 T cell receptor beta chains below were found in one sample sequenced in a study of blood T cell repertoires in COVID-19. Measured with immunoSEQ multiplex PCR; TCRdb has only the in-frame clones, and not every one. Here the sample spans 400,000 or so clones, roughly 88% being singletons. The sample consisted of PBMCs or T cells enriched from blood (not recorded which). The receptors here all came from a woman in her forties with acute COVID-19.

The V call is TRBV19, the J call TRBJ2-7, with TRBD1 as a possible D gene (5 bases). Trimming took 9 bases from V and 3 from J, leaving 15 bases between them. The CDR3 contains 13 residues. CDR1 and CDR2 (germline): LNHDA, SQIVND (reference sequence). The CDR3 nucleotides are TGTGCCAGCCAAGGGGTCCCAGACTACGAGCAGTACTTC. It encodes CASQGVPDYEQYF.

The chain recombines TRBV2 with TRBJ2-1, with unresolved D. Germline CDR1 SNHLY, CDR2 FYNNEI. The CDR3 runs to 13 residues. Trimming stripped 4 bases from V and 2 bases from J, with 6 bases between. Here the CDR3 reads CASSANTYNEQFF. CDR3 DNA: TGTGCCAGCAGTGCAAACACCTACAATGAGCAGTTCTTC.

The rearrangement joins TRBV12-3 or TRBV12-4 to TRBJ2-7, with 8 bases aligning to TRBD1. This CDR3 comprises 13 residues. The J segment lost 7 bases and the V segment lost 7 bases, leaving 9 bases of the junction unmatched. CDR3 sequence reads: CASTADRGGEQYF. The CDR3 nucleotides read TGTGCCAGCACCGCTGACAGGGGCGGGGAGCAGTACTTC.

The V call is TRBV30, the J call TRBJ1-2; the D gene is possibly TRBD1 (6 bases). This CDR3 is 14 amino acids long. Germline V CDR1 and CDR2: GTSNPN, SVGIG (reference sequence). Trimming left V 5 bases short and J 3 bases short, with 16 bases between. The CDR3 is CAWVGTHLYYGYTF. The CDR3 coding sequence is TGTGCCTGGGTCGGGACACATCTTTACTATGGCTACACCTTC.

This clone was counted between two and nine times. The V gene is TRBV9, the J gene TRBJ1-4; 7 bases fit TRBD1. Germline V lookup: CDR1 SGDLS, CDR2 YYNGEE. Losses at the gene ends were 5 bases for V and 7 bases for J; bases not matched to a gene: 5. The length of the CDR3 is 13 residues. CDR3 in DNA: TGTGCCAGCAGTGCTGGGACAGCTGAAAAACTGTTTTTT. Amino acids: CASSAGTAEKLFF.

This chain joins TRBV19 and TRBJ2-4; 7 bases are shared with TRBD1. The CDR3 covers 14 residues. CDR1 and CDR2 (germline): LNHDA, SQIVND (reference sequence). The V segment lost 5 bases and the J segment 6 bases; nucleotides outside the gene matches: 7. The DNA for the CDR3 is TGTGCCAGTAGTTTGGGACAGAGTGGAAACATTCAGTACTTC. Its translation is CASSLGQSGNIQYF.

This clone was seen a handful of times. The chain recombines TRBV4-1 with TRBJ2-7; unclear D gene. Trimming took off 0 bases at V and 1 base at J, with 22 bases between the two ends. The CDR3 covers 19 residues. Looked up from germline, CDR1 is MGHRA and CDR2 is YSYEKL. The CDR3 DNA sequence: TGCGCCAGCAGCCAAGAGACGGCGGCCCTCTTATCGGATTCCTACGAGCAGTACTTC. Protein product: CASSQETAALLSDSYEQYF.

The chain couples TRBV5-1 to TRBJ2-2, with 7 bases aligning to TRBD1. The junction had 6 bases not matched to a gene; V was cut back by 4 bases and J by 6 bases. The length of the CDR3 is 14 residues. Germline V gene sequence: CDR1 SGHRS, CDR2 YFSETQ. The CDR3 loop reads CASSRTTGAGELFF. The CDR3 DNA is TGCGCCAGCAGCCGTACAACAGGGGCCGGGGAGCTGTTTTTT. Full variable domain (rest looked up from reference TRBV5-1 and TRBJ2-2): KAGVTQTPRYLIKTRGQQVTLSCSPISGHRSVSWYQQTPGQGLQFLFEYFSETQRNKGNFPGRFSGRQFSNSRSEMNVSTLELGDSALYLCASSRTTGAGELFFGEGSRLTVL.

About this clone itself: Other nucleotide sequences in the sample specify the same CDR3. The chain uses TRBV6-5 and TRBJ1-2; 8 bases map to TRBD1. The CDR3 has 13 residues. The germline V gene has CDR1 MNHEY and CDR2 SVGAGI. The V and J ends lost 2 bases and 7 bases, in that order; junction bases with no gene match: 3. The CDR3 loop is CASSYVQGAGYTF. As DNA, the CDR3 is TGTGCCAGCAGTTACGTCCAGGGGGCTGGCTACACCTTC.

V gene TRBV5-1 combines with J gene TRBJ2-3; 15 nucleotides align to TRBD2. This CDR3 spans 18 amino acids. Germline assignment: CDR1 SGHRS and CDR2 YFSETQ. V shed 4 bases and J 2 bases; nucleotides not matched to a gene: 8. CDR3 sequence: CASSLGLAGGRITDTQYF. CDR3 sequence (DNA): TGCGCCAGCAGCCTGGGACTAGCGGGGGGCCGGATCACAGATACGCAGTATTTT.

The chain couples TRBV27 to TRBJ2-7, with D maybe TRBD2 (6 bases). With 5 bases removed from V and 2 bases from J, the gap between germline ends came to 19 bases. From germline, CDR1 is MNHEY and CDR2 SMNVEV (reference sequence). The CDR3 is made up of 16 amino acids. Here the CDR3 reads CASSPSQAGRAYEQYF. CDR3 nucleotides: TGTGCCAGCAGTCCCTCCCAAGCGGGCCGGGCCTACGAGCAGTACTTC.

V and J are TRBV5-1 and TRBJ2-7; D is possibly TRBD2 (7 bases). The ends were cut back, 4 bases at V and 2 bases at J, with 19 bases in the middle. The CDR3 totals 16 residues. Germline CDR1 is SGHRS and CDR2 is YFSETQ. The CDR3 coding sequence is TGCGCCAGCAGCCTCGAAGGGGGGGGACCTACCTACGAGCAGTACTTC. It specifies CASSLEGGGPTYEQYF.

The chain has TRBV7-8 and TRBJ1-5; 10 bases match TRBD1. Germline lookup yields CDR1 SGHVS and CDR2 FQNEAQ. The trim removed 1 base at V and 2 bases at J, leaving 5 bases unmatched. CDR3 length equals 17 residues. CDR3 amino acids: CASSLGDRGRGNQPQHF. The CDR3 DNA is TGTGCCAGCAGCTTAGGGGACAGGGGAAGAGGCAATCAGCCCCAGCATTTT.